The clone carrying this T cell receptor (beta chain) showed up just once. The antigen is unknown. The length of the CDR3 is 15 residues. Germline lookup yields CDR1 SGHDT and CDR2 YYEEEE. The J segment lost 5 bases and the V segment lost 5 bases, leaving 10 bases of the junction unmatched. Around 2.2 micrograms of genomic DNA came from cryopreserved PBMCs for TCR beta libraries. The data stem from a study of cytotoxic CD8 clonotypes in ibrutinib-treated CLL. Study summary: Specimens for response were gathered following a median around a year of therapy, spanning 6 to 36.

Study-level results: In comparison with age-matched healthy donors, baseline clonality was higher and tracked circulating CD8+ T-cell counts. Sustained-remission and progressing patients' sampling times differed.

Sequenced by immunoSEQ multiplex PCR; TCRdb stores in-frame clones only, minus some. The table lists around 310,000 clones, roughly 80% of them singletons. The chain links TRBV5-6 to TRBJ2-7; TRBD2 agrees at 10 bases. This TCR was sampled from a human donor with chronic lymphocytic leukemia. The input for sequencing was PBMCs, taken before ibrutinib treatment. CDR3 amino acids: CASSLELAGYDEQYF. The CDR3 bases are TGTGCCAGCAGTCTAGAACTAGCGGGGTACGACGAGCAGTACTTC. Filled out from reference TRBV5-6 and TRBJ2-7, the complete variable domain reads DAGVTQSPTHLIKTRGQQVTLRCSPKSGHDTVSWYQQALGQGPQFIFQYYEEEERQRGNFPDRFSGHQFPNYSSELNVNALLLGDSALYLCASSLELAGYDEQYFGPGTRLTVT.